This TCR beta chain was retrieved from a study of OX40 agonist ivuxolimab in advanced cancers. Study background: Cohort: approximately 83% men, mean age about 60, aged about 20 to 80. Findings and limits, study-wide: A proportion of nonresponders additionally exhibited low normalized T-cell clonal expansion. Fewer expanded clones were found on average in CD4+ than in CD8+ T cells.

This clone showed up just once. Its matching antigen is unknown. J lost 2 bases, V lost 2 bases, and 5 bases had no gene match. Germline CDR1 and CDR2: LNHNV and YYDKDF (reference sequence). CDR3 length: 16 amino acids. The assay was immunoSEQ multiplex PCR, and TCRdb's table has in-frame clones only and misses some. The profile covers tens of thousands of clones, with around nine tenths appearing a single time and roughly 1.4% taken by the ten largest. The clonotype originates from an adult with an advanced solid tumor such as melanoma, head and neck, liver or kidney cancer. The sequencing here drew on CD4+ or CD8+ T cells sorted from blood, taken in a trial of the OX40 agonist ivuxolimab. V gene TRBV15 combines with J gene TRBJ2-5; 10 positions agree with TRBD2. CDR3 sequence: CATSRLSGRRQETQYF. The CDR3 nucleotides read TGTGCCACCAGCAGACTTAGCGGGAGGAGGCAAGAGACCCAGTACTTC.